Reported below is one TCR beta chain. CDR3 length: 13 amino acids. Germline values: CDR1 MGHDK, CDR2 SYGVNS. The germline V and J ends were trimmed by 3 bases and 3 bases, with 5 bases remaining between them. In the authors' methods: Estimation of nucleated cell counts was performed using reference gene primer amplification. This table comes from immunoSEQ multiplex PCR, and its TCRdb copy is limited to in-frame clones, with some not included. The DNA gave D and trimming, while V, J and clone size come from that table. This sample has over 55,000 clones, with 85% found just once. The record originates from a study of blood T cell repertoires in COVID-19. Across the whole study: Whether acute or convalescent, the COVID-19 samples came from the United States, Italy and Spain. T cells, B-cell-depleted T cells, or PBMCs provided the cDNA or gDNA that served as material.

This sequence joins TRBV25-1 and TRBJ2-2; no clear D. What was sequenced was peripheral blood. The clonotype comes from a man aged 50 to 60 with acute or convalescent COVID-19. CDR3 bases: TGTGCCAGCAGTGAGGCCTACACCGGGGAGCTGTTTTTT. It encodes CASSEAYTGELFF. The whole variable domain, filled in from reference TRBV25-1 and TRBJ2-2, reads EADIYQTPRYLVIGTGKKITLECSQTMGHDKMYWYQQDPGMELHLIHYSYGVNSTEKGDLSSESTVSRIRTEHFPLTLESARPSHTSQYLCASSEAYTGELFFGEGSRLTVL.